Listed below are T cell receptor beta chains from one sample, sequenced in a study of vaccination and CD4 T cells after COVID-19. Using its own MiXCR run on the PCR reads, TCRdb lists one record per CDR3 protein. This sample carries almost 6,500 distinct CDR3 sequences, about four fifths of them seen once, and the ten largest clones take roughly 19%. For these TCRs, the target antigens are not known. Specimen: CD4+ T cells from blood, cultured in vitro. These TCRs come from a human donor who had recovered from COVID-19. The CDR3 runs from the conserved cysteine through the conserved F or W. A D gene is named only where the DNA matches it firmly. Not every row has a clone size; where given, it reads once, few, many or a size class.

>TRBD1|TRBV6-2/TRBV6-3|few|TRBJ1-2
CASTGTGNYGYTF
TGTGCCAGCACCGGGACAGGGAACTATGGCTACACCTTC
>TRBD1|TRBV20-1|.|TRBJ1-2
CSARDHGQGGLDGYTF
TGCAGTGCTAGAGATCACGGACAGGGGGGCTTGGATGGCTACACCTTC
>.|TRBV27|.|TRBJ1-5
CVSEYSNQPQHF
TGTGTATCAGAATATAGCAATCAGCCCCAGCATTTT
>.|TRBV7-9|.|TRBJ2-7
CASSLVAVSYEQYF
TGTGCCAGCAGCTTAGTGGCAGTTTCCTACGAGCAGTACTTC
>.|TRBV20-1|few|TRBJ2-5
CSARDVNGEIGTQYF
TGCAGTGCTAGAGATGTAAATGGAGAGATAGGGACCCAGTACTTC
>.|TRBV6-5|.|TRBJ1-6
CASSYSSGSSYNSPLHF
TGTGCCAGCAGTTACTCGTCAGGGAGCTCCTATAATTCACCCCTCCACTTT
>TRBD1|TRBV11-2|.|TRBJ2-2
CASSAGTGLKLFF
TGTGCCAGCAGCGCAGGGACAGGGTTAAAGCTGTTTTTT
>TRBD2|TRBV20-1|once|TRBJ2-5
CSARASGETQYF
TGCAGTGCTAGAGCTAGCGGAGAGACCCAGTACTTC
>.|TRBV6-4|few|TRBJ2-2
CASRFSTTGELFF
TGTGCCAGCAGATTCAGTACCACCGGGGAGCTGTTTTTT
>TRBD2|TRBV6-2/TRBV6-3|few|TRBJ2-3
CASRSTSGGEYF
TGTGCCAGCAGATCAACTAGCGGGGGGGAGTATTTT
>TRBD1|TRBV5-1|.|TRBJ2-7
CASSQLDRGDEQYF
TGCGCCAGCAGCCAACTTGACAGGGGGGACGAGCAGTACTTC
>TRBD2|TRBV6-1|.|TRBJ2-5
CAGGLAGGARETQYF
TGTGCCGGGGGACTAGCGGGGGGCGCGCGAGAGACCCAGTACTTC
>TRBD2|TRBV19|.|TRBJ2-1
CASSMWEGRGEQFF
TGTGCCAGTAGTATGTGGGAGGGCCGGGGTGAGCAGTTCTTC
>TRBD2|TRBV6-1|few|TRBJ2-7
CASSLAGAYEQYF
TGTGCCAGCAGCCTAGCGGGGGCCTACGAGCAGTACTTC
>.|TRBV10-3|.|TRBJ1-1
CAISPGGETEAFF
TGTGCCATCAGTCCCGGGGGAGAGACTGAAGCTTTCTTT
>TRBD2|TRBV11-2|.|TRBJ2-2
CASSSPLGTSGSRTGELFF
TGTGCCAGCAGCTCGCCGCTCGGGACTAGCGGGAGTAGGACCGGGGAGCTGTTTTTT
>TRBD2|TRBV4-1|.|TRBJ2-7
CASSFGRLAAYEQYF
TGCGCCAGCAGCTTCGGCCGGCTAGCGGCCTACGAGCAGTACTTC
>.|TRBV1|.|TRBJ2-5
CTSSQGSSGAHQETQYF
TGCACCAGCAGCCAAGGGTCGAGCGGGGCGCACCAAGAGACCCAGTACTTC
>TRBD1|TRBV19|.|TRBJ1-1
CASSLRTGLTNTEAFF
TGTGCCAGTAGTCTCAGGACAGGGTTAACAAACACTGAAGCTTTCTTT
>.|TRBV20-1|.|TRBJ1-1
CSARPWGGGFPEAFF
TGCAGTGCTAGACCTTGGGGCGGAGGTTTCCCTGAAGCTTTCTTT